A selection of T cell receptor beta chains follows, all from one sample in a study of shared T cell receptors in the human thymus. Clones were read by immunoSEQ multiplex PCR, and TCRdb kept only the in-frame ones, dropping some. The sample consists of some 760,000 clones, 80% to 90% of them appearing once. These same data were also listed under a study on human thymus T cells.

The sequenced material came from thymocytes. These receptor sequences come from a girl under three years old with a congenital heart defect. The CDR3 runs from the conserved cysteine through the conserved F or W. A D gene is named only where the DNA matches it firmly. Rows give clone size only sometimes, using once, few, many, or a class for an expanded clone.

D: TRBD1
J: TRBJ2-4
size: once
V: TRBV6-6
CDR3: CASSYEGAKAKNIQYF
DNA: TGTGCCAGCAGTTACGAGGGGGCTAAGGCCAAAAACATTCAGTACTTC

D: TRBD1
J: TRBJ2-6
size: -
V: TRBV4-1
CDR3: CASGDSSGANVLTF
DNA: TGCGCCAGCGGGGACAGCTCTGGGGCCAACGTCCTGACTTTC

D: TRBD1
J: TRBJ1-1
size: -
V: TRBV28
CDR3: CASSPSTGTGNNMGTEAFF
DNA: TGTGCCAGCAGTCCGTCAACCGGGACAGGGAATAACATGGGCACTGAAGCTTTCTTT

D: -
J: TRBJ1-1
size: -
V: TRBV18
CDR3: CASSPRTSPIYTEAFF
DNA: TGTGCCAGCTCACCCAGAACGTCACCCATATACACTGAAGCTTTCTTT

D: -
J: TRBJ1-1
size: -
V: TRBV5-1
CDR3: CASSLGQVLNTEAFF
DNA: TGCGCCAGCAGCTTGGGACAGGTTTTGAACACTGAAGCTTTCTTT

D: TRBD1
J: TRBJ1-2
size: -
V: TRBV19
CDR3: CASNPGGYGYTF
DNA: TGTGCCAGTAATCCAGGGGGGTATGGCTACACCTTC

D: TRBD1
J: TRBJ1-3
size: once
V: TRBV18
CDR3: CASSPPGQGDSGNTIYF
DNA: TGTGCCAGCTCACCACCGGGACAGGGGGACTCTGGAAACACCATATATTTT

D: TRBD1
J: TRBJ1-1
size: -
V: TRBV12-5
CDR3: CASGLVLGTGGRMMNTEAFF
DNA: TGTGCTAGTGGTTTGGTATTGGGCACAGGGGGAAGGATGATGAACACTGAAGCTTTCTTT

D: TRBD1
J: TRBJ1-5
size: -
V: TRBV30
CDR3: CAWSVQGTVNQPQHF
DNA: TGTGCCTGGAGTGTACAGGGGACGGTAAATCAGCCCCAGCATTTT

D: TRBD2
J: TRBJ2-7
size: -
V: TRBV9
CDR3: CASSEGTSGGAVYEQYF
DNA: TGTGCCAGCAGCGAAGGGACTAGCGGGGGTGCGGTCTACGAGCAGTACTTC

D: TRBD1
J: TRBJ2-2
size: few
V: TRBV5-1
CDR3: CASSPVGQGFVGTNTGELFF
DNA: TGCGCCAGCAGCCCGGTAGGACAGGGTTTTGTAGGAACGAACACCGGGGAGCTGTTTTTT

D: TRBD1
J: TRBJ1-1
size: -
V: TRBV5-5
CDR3: CASSLGTGGFGAFF
DNA: TGTGCCAGCAGCTTGGGGACAGGGGGCTTCGGGGCTTTCTTT

D: TRBD1
J: TRBJ2-7
size: -
V: TRBV10-3
CDR3: CAIRNRDRLYEQYF
DNA: TGTGCCATCAGGAACCGGGACAGGTTATACGAGCAGTACTTC

D: -
J: TRBJ1-3
size: -
V: TRBV7-8
CDR3: CASSLDQATGNTIYF
DNA: TGTGCCAGCAGCTTAGATCAGGCTACTGGAAACACCATATATTTT

D: -
J: TRBJ2-5
size: -
V: TRBV29-1
CDR3: CSVEVICPLTNQETQYF
DNA: TGCAGCGTTGAGGTGATTTGTCCACTCACGAACCAAGAGACCCAGTACTTC

D: -
J: TRBJ1-2
size: -
V: TRBV7-9
CDR3: CASSSWGQTIESNGYTF
DNA: TGTGCCAGCAGCTCCTGGGGCCAGACGATTGAGAGTAACGGCTACACCTTC

D: TRBD1
J: TRBJ2-5
size: -
V: TRBV15
CDR3: CATSIIADRAWETQYF
DNA: TGTGCCACCAGCATTATTGCGGACAGGGCGTGGGAGACCCAGTACTTC

D: -
J: TRBJ2-7
size: -
V: TRBV6-5
CDR3: CASSPISYEQYF
DNA: TGTGCCAGCAGCCCTATCTCCTACGAGCAGTACTTC

D: -
J: TRBJ1-3
size: -
V: TRBV6-5
CDR3: CASSYRGLLGNTIYF
DNA: TGTGCCAGCAGTTACCGGGGGTTGTTGGGAAACACCATATATTTT

D: -
J: TRBJ1-1
size: -
V: TRBV19
CDR3: CASSIEVADSSLEAFF
DNA: TGTGCCAGTAGTATAGAGGTCGCCGACAGTAGCCTTGAAGCTTTCTTT

D: -
J: TRBJ2-5
size: -
V: TRBV7-9
CDR3: CASSAPGHIQETQYF
DNA: TGTGCCAGCAGCGCCCCGGGACACATACAAGAGACCCAGTACTTC

D: -
J: TRBJ1-1
size: -
V: TRBV7-9
CDR3: CAGGGLVSTEAFF
DNA: TGTGCCGGGGGGGGGCTAGTGAGCACTGAAGCTTTCTTT

D: -
J: TRBJ1-5
size: -
V: TRBV13
CDR3: CASSFGNQPQHF
DNA: TGTGCCAGCAGCTTCGGCAATCAGCCCCAGCATTTT

D: TRBD2
J: TRBJ2-1
size: -
V: TRBV7-6
CDR3: CASSLGCVGGDQPRPINEQFF
DNA: TGTGCCAGCAGCTTAGGGTGCGTGGGGGGGGACCAACCTCGTCCAATCAATGAGCAGTTCTTC

D: -
J: TRBJ2-7
size: -
V: TRBV5-4
CDR3: CASSLLEVNSYEQYF
DNA: TGTGCCAGCAGCTTGTTGGAGGTCAACTCCTACGAGCAGTACTTC

D: -
J: TRBJ1-2
size: once
V: TRBV5-5
CDR3: CASSLDLREGDYGYTF
DNA: TGTGCCAGCAGCTTGGACCTCCGGGAGGGGGACTATGGCTACACCTTC

D: -
J: TRBJ1-5
size: -
V: TRBV6-1
CDR3: CASSEFGAYSNQPQHF
DNA: TGTGCCAGCAGTGAATTTGGGGCCTATAGCAATCAGCCCCAGCATTTT

D: -
J: TRBJ2-2
size: -
V: TRBV29-1
CDR3: CSVLSGGTNTGELFF
DNA: TGCAGCGTTCTTTCGGGGGGCACGAACACCGGGGAGCTGTTTTTT

D: -
J: TRBJ2-1
size: -
V: TRBV14
CDR3: CASSQEDSPSSYNEQFF
DNA: TGTGCCAGCAGCCAAGAGGATAGCCCGAGCTCCTACAATGAGCAGTTCTTC

D: -
J: TRBJ1-4
size: -
V: TRBV4-1
CDR3: CASSQAGSEKLFF
DNA: TGCGCCAGCAGCCAAGCGGGTTCCGAAAAACTGTTTTTT

D: -
J: TRBJ1-5
size: -
V: TRBV27
CDR3: CASSLFWGGNQPQHF
DNA: TGTGCCAGCAGTTTATTTTGGGGAGGCAATCAGCCCCAGCATTTT

D: TRBD1
J: TRBJ2-2
size: -
V: TRBV7-8
CDR3: CASSSRPDRDRGPRGTGELFF
DNA: TGTGCCAGCAGCTCCCGTCCGGACCGGGACAGGGGGCCGAGGGGCACCGGGGAGCTGTTTTTT

D: TRBD1
J: TRBJ1-1
size: -
V: TRBV7-9
CDR3: CASSGTGGAEAFF
DNA: TGTGCCAGCAGCGGAACAGGGGGCGCTGAAGCTTTCTTT

D: -
J: TRBJ1-1
size: -
V: TRBV5-6
CDR3: CASTTGYTEAFF
DNA: TGTGCCAGCACGACAGGCTACACTGAAGCTTTCTTT

D: -
J: TRBJ2-2
size: -
V: TRBV4-1
CDR3: CASSQKFSGVTGELFF
DNA: TGCGCCAGCAGCCAAAAATTTTCGGGGGTCACCGGGGAGCTGTTTTTT

D: TRBD1
J: TRBJ2-3
size: -
V: TRBV30
CDR3: CAWVDRGFTDTQYF
DNA: TGTGCCTGGGTGGACAGGGGCTTCACAGATACGCAGTATTTT

D: -
J: TRBJ2-5
size: -
V: TRBV5-8
CDR3: CASSWPTGLGETQYF
DNA: TGTGCCAGCAGCTGGCCCACAGGGCTCGGTGAGACCCAGTACTTC

D: -
J: TRBJ2-3
size: few
V: TRBV2
CDR3: CASSEDVVDTQYF
DNA: TGTGCCAGCAGTGAAGACGTAGTGGATACGCAGTATTTT

D: -
J: TRBJ2-7
size: -
V: TRBV7-9
CDR3: CASSLDWNKEQYF
DNA: TGTGCCAGCAGCTTGGACTGGAATAAGGAGCAGTACTTC

D: -
J: TRBJ2-1
size: -
V: TRBV11-2
CDR3: CASSLPIDALDNEQFF
DNA: TGTGCCAGCAGCTTACCTATAGATGCGCTTGACAATGAGCAGTTCTTC

D: -
J: TRBJ2-5
size: -
V: TRBV29-1
CDR3: CSVEGGAETQYF
DNA: TGCAGCGTTGAAGGCGGGGCAGAGACCCAGTACTTC

D: -
J: TRBJ1-1
size: -
V: TRBV12-5
CDR3: CASERLANMNTEAFF
DNA: TGTGCTAGTGAGAGGTTAGCTAACATGAACACTGAAGCTTTCTTT

D: TRBD1
J: TRBJ2-7
size: -
V: TRBV7-9
CDR3: CASSPKTGGYEQYF
DNA: TGTGCCAGCAGCCCTAAGACAGGGGGCTACGAGCAGTACTTC

D: TRBD1
J: TRBJ2-3
size: -
V: TRBV4-1
CDR3: CASSQAPQGTQYF
DNA: TGCGCCAGCAGCCAAGCACCACAGGGGACGCAGTATTTT

D: TRBD1
J: TRBJ2-3
size: -
V: TRBV15
CDR3: CATSRQTGTGLPDTQYF
DNA: TGTGCCACCAGCAGACAAACCGGGACAGGACTTCCAGATACGCAGTATTTT

D: TRBD1
J: TRBJ1-1
size: -
V: TRBV6-1
CDR3: CASRTFDRGTEAFF
DNA: TGTGCCAGCAGGACGTTCGACAGGGGGACTGAAGCTTTCTTT

D: TRBD2
J: TRBJ2-1
size: -
V: TRBV7-9
CDR3: CASSSRGETYNEQFF
DNA: TGTGCCAGCAGCTCTCGGGGGGAGACCTACAATGAGCAGTTCTTC

D: -
J: TRBJ2-1
size: -
V: TRBV2
CDR3: CASSENRPSYNEQFF
DNA: TGTGCCAGCAGTGAAAACAGACCCTCCTACAATGAGCAGTTCTTC

D: -
J: TRBJ2-1
size: -
V: TRBV5-5
CDR3: CASSLATMGLGGSYNEQFF
DNA: TGTGCCAGCAGCTTGGCCACAATGGGACTGGGGGGCTCCTACAATGAGCAGTTCTTC

D: TRBD2
J: TRBJ2-1
size: -
V: TRBV18
CDR3: CASSPPGLVRYEQFF
DNA: TGTGCCAGCTCACCCCCGGGACTAGTTAGGTATGAGCAGTTCTTC

D: -
J: TRBJ1-6
size: -
V: TRBV9
CDR3: CASSVAEGNSPLHF
DNA: TGTGCCAGCAGCGTAGCAGAGGGAAATTCACCCCTCCACTTT

D: TRBD2
J: TRBJ2-1
size: -
V: TRBV7-9
CDR3: CASSFKIFPSGSSYNEQFF
DNA: TGTGCCAGCAGTTTCAAAATCTTTCCTAGCGGGTCCTCCTACAATGAGCAGTTCTTC

D: -
J: TRBJ2-1
size: -
V: TRBV6-1
CDR3: CASSEIQGRGSYNEQFF
DNA: TGTGCCAGCAGTGAAATACAGGGCAGGGGCAGCTACAATGAGCAGTTCTTC

D: -
J: TRBJ2-3
size: -
V: TRBV12-5
CDR3: CASGRTPKTGTPSTDTQYF
DNA: TGTGCTAGTGGCCGCACCCCGAAGACAGGAACGCCTAGCACAGATACGCAGTATTTT

D: -
J: TRBJ2-7
size: -
V: TRBV21-1
CDR3: CASSPGWGGPSSYEQYF
DNA: TGTGCCAGCAGCCCAGGGTGGGGGGGGCCTTCCTCCTACGAGCAGTACTTC